This TCR beta chain was obtained from a study of control samples from healthy donors and cancer patients. Sequenced by immunoSEQ multiplex PCR; TCRdb stores in-frame clones only, minus some. The sample shows about 140,000 clones, 70% to 90% of them seen only once. This clone was detected once. Germline loops: CDR1 SGHVS, CDR2 FNYEAQ. The CDR3 length is 13 residues. The ends were cut back, 4 bases at V and 3 bases at J, with 7 bases in the middle. V usage is TRBV7-6 and J usage is TRBJ1-5; D ambiguous. This clonotype was sampled from a woman in her twenties or thirties in good health. Sequenced: blood. This CDR3 is CASSSSNNQPQHF. For the CDR3, the DNA is TGTGCCAGCAGCTCGAGTAACAATCAGCCCCAGCATTTT.